This T cell receptor (beta chain) was identified during a study of blood T cell repertoires in COVID-19 (dated by TCRdb to the early 2020s). With regard to the full study: Collaborator samples came from the United States, Italy and Spain and covered acute and convalescent phases of COVID-19. The prospective study material was composed of cDNA or gDNA derived from T cells, B-cell-depleted T cells, or PBMCs. Subjects who had been exposed to COVID-19, were actively infected with it, or had recovered from it provided the deeply sampled blood TCRbeta repertoires that made up the dataset. The repertoires were made available in a free public database intended to serve as a resource for research on the immune response to SARS-CoV-2. Samples were obtained from the ongoing ImmuneRACE study (first 160 participants) and from some 1,200 subjects provided by 6 global collaborators. Sample metadata almost always included a de-identified subject ID, COVID-19 status, age in years and sex. Where available, HLA class I and class II types were obtained from metadata supplied by the sample provider rather than from assay-based typing.

Concerning this clone: Its antigen has not been determined. One base away there is no much larger clone; base qualities are not given.

Study-wide findings and limitations: Clinical and demographic metadata were provided uncurated, with the amount varying by source and participant.

CDR1 and CDR2 are drawn from the germline V gene: MNHEY, SVGEGT. Spanning cysteine to phenylalanine, the CDR3 consists of 17 amino acids. Just the 51-base CDR3 DNA is kept, in frame starting at base 1. Trimming removed 1 base from V and 2 bases from J, leaving 15 bases between the germline ends. Collaborating institutions collected whole blood in K2EDTA tubes following their own protocols. Collaborator samples were shipped for TCRbeta analysis as frozen whole blood, isolated PBMCs, or DNA extracted from either sample type. TCRbeta CDR3 regions were amplified from genomic DNA using the immunoSEQ Assay, a bias-controlled multiplex PCR. From the authors' description of their analysis: The number of nucleated cells in each sample was estimated by amplification of reference gene primers within the assay. To quantify the absolute abundance of each unique TCRbeta CDR3 rearrangement, sequence reads were collapsed and filtered. For each sample, productive Simpson clonality was calculated by taking the square root of Simpson's diversity index across productive rearrangements. Sourced from immuneACCESS, this table was stored by TCRdb with only in-frame sequences that have V and J called. A share of the clones is absent; for the studies checked, an unresolved V gene accounts for under half, and the remainder has no known explanation. Clonal size and the V and J genes are those of that table, whereas D and trimming came from the DNA. Present in this sample are 90,000 to 150,000 clones, around 88% of which were seen just once. About 0.9% of the sample lies in the top ten.

This sequence was found in a woman aged 50 to 60 with active or convalescent COVID-19. Here the chain combines TRBV6-2 or TRBV6-3 and TRBJ1-5; the D segment could be TRBD1, given 6 matching bases. Sequences were obtained from peripheral blood. The DNA sequence is as follows: TGTGCCAGCAGTTACTTTACAGGGATGGGAGGCAATCAGCCCCAGCATTTT. It encodes CASSYFTGMGGNQPQHF.